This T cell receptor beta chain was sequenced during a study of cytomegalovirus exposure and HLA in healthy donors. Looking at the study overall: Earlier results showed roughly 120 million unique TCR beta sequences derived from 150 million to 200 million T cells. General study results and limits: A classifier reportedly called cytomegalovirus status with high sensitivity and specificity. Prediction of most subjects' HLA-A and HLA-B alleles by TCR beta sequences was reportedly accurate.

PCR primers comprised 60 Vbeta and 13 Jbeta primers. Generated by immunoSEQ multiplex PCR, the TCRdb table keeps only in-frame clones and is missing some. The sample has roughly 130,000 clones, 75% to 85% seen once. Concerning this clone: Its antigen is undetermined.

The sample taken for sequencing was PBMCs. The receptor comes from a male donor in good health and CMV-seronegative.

CDR3 protein: CAWSPGSLLSGNTIYF. CDR3 nucleotides: TGTGCCTGGAGCCCAGGTTCCCTTCTCTCTGGAAACACCATATATTTT. V is TRBV30 and J is TRBJ1-3; D unresolved. CDR3 size: 16 residues. V was trimmed by 3 bases and J by 0 bases, leaving 15 bases between them. Germline CDR1 GTSNPN, CDR2 SVGIG (reference sequence).